A selection of T cell receptor beta chains follows, all from one sample in a study of PD-1 blockade in classical Hodgkin lymphoma. Generated by immunoSEQ multiplex PCR, the TCRdb table keeps only in-frame clones and is missing some. The table has around 12,000 clones, 60% to 80% seen once. The sequencing here drew on CD4+ T cells from blood, taken before the fourth cycle of nivolumab. These receptor sequences come from a human donor with classical Hodgkin lymphoma. Each CDR3 is given with its conserved first and last residue. The D gene is left open where the match is weak. The size of a clone is reported for some rows only, either as once, few or many, or as a class for expanded clones.

TGCAGTGGGAACCCGAACTATGGCTACACCTTC CSGNPNYGYTF TRBJ1-2 TRBV20-1 - -
TGTGCCAGCAGCTTAAACAGGCAGAACACTGAAGCTTTCTTT CASSLNRQNTEAFF TRBJ1-1 TRBV7-9 - -
TGTGCCAGCAGTGACCGGGAGATCAATCAGCCCCAGCATTTT CASSDREINQPQHF TRBJ1-5 TRBV6-6 - -
TGCGCCAGCAGCCCCGGAGGGCACGCGAACACTGAAGCTTTCTTT CASSPGGHANTEAFF TRBJ1-1 TRBV5-1 - -
TGTGCCAGCCTCATTTTCCAGGGGGCGGCGGACATTCAGTACTTC CASLIFQGAADIQYF TRBJ2-4 TRBV19 TRBD1 -
TGCGCCAGCAGCCCCGGGCCCAGAGGTACGCAGTATTTT CASSPGPRGTQYF TRBJ2-3 TRBV5-1 - few
TGCGCCAGCAGCTTACGGGGGGCGAGGACTGAAGCTTTCTTT CASSLRGARTEAFF TRBJ1-1 TRBV5-1 - few
TGTGCCAGCAGTCCCGGACTAGCGGGCGTCAAAAACATTCAGTACTTC CASSPGLAGVKNIQYF TRBJ2-4 TRBV25-1 TRBD2 -
TGTGCCAGCAGCTTGGATGGACAGCAATACGAGCAGTACTTC CASSLDGQQYEQYF TRBJ2-7 TRBV7-9 - -
TGTGCCAGCAGTTTAGGCGGATACGGCGGGAGGGCCAATGAGCAGTTCTTC CASSLGGYGGRANEQFF TRBJ2-1 TRBV28 TRBD2 -
TGTGCCAGCACAGGGACTAGCGGGAGATGGGGGGAGACCCAGTACTTC CASTGTSGRWGETQYF TRBJ2-5 TRBV2 TRBD2 -
TGTGCCAGCAGTTCGAACAGGAACTCCTACGAGCAGTACTTC CASSSNRNSYEQYF TRBJ2-7 TRBV27 - -
TGTGCCAGCAGCTTACGGGGGCATAATCCCTACGAGCAGTACTTC CASSLRGHNPYEQYF TRBJ2-7 TRBV11-1 - -
TGTGCCAGCAGTACCCCTCCAAACACCATATATTTT CASSTPPNTIYF TRBJ1-3 TRBV6-5 - once
TGTGCCAGCAGTTTCAGGCCCCAACTCTCCTACGAGCAGTACTTC CASSFRPQLSYEQYF TRBJ2-7 TRBV27 - -
TGTGCCAGCAGCTCAATGGGATACGGGGTAAGCTACGAGCAGTACTTC CASSSMGYGVSYEQYF TRBJ2-7 TRBV7-8 - few
TGCGCCAGCGGCTCTAACTATGGCTACACCTTC CASGSNYGYTF TRBJ1-2 TRBV5-1 - few
TGTGCCAGCAGACCCGATTACTATGCCTCCTACAATGAGCAGTTCTTC CASRPDYYASYNEQFF TRBJ2-1 TRBV27 - -
TGTGCCAGCAAGGATGGGGTCCGAACTAATGAAAAACTGTTTTTT CASKDGVRTNEKLFF TRBJ1-4 TRBV21-1 - -
TGTGCCAGCTCTCGGACTAGCGGGAACTTGGGAGGCACAGATACGCAGTATTTT CASSRTSGNLGGTDTQYF TRBJ2-3 TRBV18 TRBD2 -
TGTGCCAGCCACCGGACAGGGACCTACGAGCAGTACTTC CASHRTGTYEQYF TRBJ2-7 TRBV28 TRBD1 -
TGTGCCAGCAGTGAGGGGTCTAGCGGGAGGTTAACTAACGAGCAGTACTTC CASSEGSSGRLTNEQYF TRBJ2-7 TRBV6-1 TRBD2 -
TGTGCCATCAGTGGGACGGGGAGCTCTGGAAACACCATATATTTT CAISGTGSSGNTIYF TRBJ1-3 TRBV10-3 - -
TGTGCCAGCAGCAAGGGAGAACAGCCCCAGCATTTT CASSKGEQPQHF TRBJ1-5 TRBV21-1 - -
TGTGCCAGTAGTTCACGAGGGGGCGCGGGACTTTCACCCCTCCACTTT CASSSRGGAGLSPLHF TRBJ1-6 TRBV19 TRBD1 large
TGTGCCAGCAGCGTAGGGGACAGGGGAATGGAAGAGACCCAGTACTTC CASSVGDRGMEETQYF TRBJ2-5 TRBV9 TRBD1 once
TGTGCCAGCAGCCTCAGGGGGTTGAGGGCTGAAGCTTTCTTT CASSLRGLRAEAFF TRBJ1-1 TRBV28 TRBD1 once
TGTGCCAGCAGTGAGCTCCTGATGCAGGGGAACACTGAAGCTTTCTTT CASSELLMQGNTEAFF TRBJ1-1 TRBV25-1 - once
TGTGCCAGCAGTTCCGGGACAGGGGGTGAGCAGTACTTC CASSSGTGGEQYF TRBJ2-7 TRBV6-6 TRBD1 once
TGCAGCGTTGACGGGCTAGACACCTACAATGAGCAGTTCTTC CSVDGLDTYNEQFF TRBJ2-1 TRBV29-1 - -
TGTGCCAGCAGATCCTTGGGCCTAGATAATGAAAAACTGTTTTTT CASRSLGLDNEKLFF TRBJ1-4 TRBV6-6 - -
TGTGCCAGCAGTTTGTACAATTCACCCCTCCACTTT CASSLYNSPLHF TRBJ1-6 TRBV27 - -
TGTGCCAGCAGTGTAACCCATTTTAATGAAAAACTGTTTTTT CASSVTHFNEKLFF TRBJ1-4 TRBV6-1 - -
TGTGCCAGCAGTCTAGCGGGCCGTGGCAATCAGCCCCAGCATTTT CASSLAGRGNQPQHF TRBJ1-5 TRBV28 - -
TGTGCCAGCAGTGAGAATGGAGGAATGAAAGCTTTCTTT CASSENGGMKAFF TRBJ1-1 TRBV2 - few
TGTGCCAGCAGTCAAGGGGGGAGTACAGATACGCAGTATTTT CASSQGGSTDTQYF TRBJ2-3 TRBV6-6 - -
TGTGCCAGCAGTTCCATCTCTAGGGGTTCCAATCAGCCCCAGCATTTT CASSSISRGSNQPQHF TRBJ1-5 TRBV28 - medium-sized
TGTGCCAGCAGTTACCAGAGCCTCGCCTACGAGCAGTACTTC CASSYQSLAYEQYF TRBJ2-7 TRBV6-6 - -
TGCGCCAGCAGCCTCACAGGCTCGAACACTGAAGCTTTCTTT CASSLTGSNTEAFF TRBJ1-1 TRBV5-1 - once
TGTGCCAGCAGCCAAGAGGCCAGGGGGTCACCCCTCCACTTT CASSQEARGSPLHF TRBJ1-6 TRBV14 TRBD1 few
TGTGCCAGCATCCTCGGGACGGTGAACACTGAAGCTTTCTTT CASILGTVNTEAFF TRBJ1-1 TRBV2 - -
TGTGCCAGTAGTATAGGGGCAGGGGATATGAACACTGAAGCTTTCTTT CASSIGAGDMNTEAFF TRBJ1-1 TRBV19 - -
TGTGCCAGCAGTTGGGGCGAACCGTTGAAACGTGCCGAGCAGTACTTC CASSWGEPLKRAEQYF TRBJ2-7 TRBV28 - -
TGTGCCAGCAGCGTAGCTGGCGACTCTTCCTACGAGCAGTACTTC CASSVAGDSSYEQYF TRBJ2-7 TRBV9 - -
TGCAGTGCTAGAGACTTCGTAACCCAGTACTTC CSARDFVTQYF TRBJ2-5 TRBV20-1 - few
TGTGCCAGCTCACCACCGGGGGCTAGTAAGGGTTACAATGAGCAGTTCTTC CASSPPGASKGYNEQFF TRBJ2-1 TRBV18 - few
TGTGCCTGGAGTGTCCAGGGTCTCACTGAAGCTTTCTTT CAWSVQGLTEAFF TRBJ1-1 TRBV30 - -
TGCGCCAGCAGCCAAGATCTAGGCGAGGATGAGCAGTTCTTC CASSQDLGEDEQFF TRBJ2-1 TRBV4-1 - -
TGTGCCAGCATCCTCCGGGGAGGTTCAGATACGCAGTATTTT CASILRGGSDTQYF TRBJ2-3 TRBV6-5 - -
TGCGCCAGCAGCCAAGAAGGTCTACCGGCAAACGGAAACACCATATATTTT CASSQEGLPANGNTIYF TRBJ1-3 TRBV4-1 - -
TGTGCCAGCTCACCACCGGAAACGGGGGAGACCCAGTACTTC CASSPPETGETQYF TRBJ2-5 TRBV18 - -
TGTGCCAGTAGTATAGGAGCGGACCTTTACTCTGGGGCCAACGTCCTGACTTTC CASSIGADLYSGANVLTF TRBJ2-6 TRBV19 - -
TGTGCCAGCAACTTCCGCCGGGGCCGACAGTACGAGCAGTACTTC CASNFRRGRQYEQYF TRBJ2-7 TRBV2 - -
TGTGCCAGCAGTGAAGTGGCCGAGCAGTACTTC CASSEVAEQYF TRBJ2-7 TRBV2 - -